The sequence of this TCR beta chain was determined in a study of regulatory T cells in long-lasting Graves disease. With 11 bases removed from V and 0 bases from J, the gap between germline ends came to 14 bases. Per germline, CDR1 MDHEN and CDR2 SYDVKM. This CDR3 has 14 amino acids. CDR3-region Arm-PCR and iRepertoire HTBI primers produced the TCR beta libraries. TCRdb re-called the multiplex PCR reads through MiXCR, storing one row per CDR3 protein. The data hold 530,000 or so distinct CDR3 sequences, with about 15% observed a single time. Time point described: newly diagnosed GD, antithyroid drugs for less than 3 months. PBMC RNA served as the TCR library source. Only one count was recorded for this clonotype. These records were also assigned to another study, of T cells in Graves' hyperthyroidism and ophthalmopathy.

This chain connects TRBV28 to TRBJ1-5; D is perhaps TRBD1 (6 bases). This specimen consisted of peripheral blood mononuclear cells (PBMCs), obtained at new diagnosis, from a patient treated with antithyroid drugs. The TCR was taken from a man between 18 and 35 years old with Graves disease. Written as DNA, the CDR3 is TGTGCCGGGGGGGGGGCGGTTAGCAATCAGCCCCAGCATTTT. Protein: CAGGGAVSNQPQHF.